The table lists the clone carrying this T cell receptor (beta chain) with a few counts. Its specificity is unknown. The germline V gene encodes CDR1 MGHDK and CDR2 SYGVNS. This CDR3 has 14 amino acids. J gave up 4 bases and V 8 bases, and 5 bases lay outside the gene matches. The source of the sample is a study of beta chain features in type 1 diabetes. Overall study findings and caveats: All four CD4+ subsets from Type 1 diabetes patients carried moderately but significantly shorter TCRB CDR3s. Insertions were fewer and deletions more numerous at VDJ junctions in type 1 diabetes patients.

Of the isolated RNA, all was reverse transcribed, and so the sequenced material was expressed TCRB transcripts. The method was immunoSEQ multiplex PCR; TCRdb's version includes in-frame clones alone and lacks a portion of them. Of about 400,000 clones listed, about 12% are singletons. The receptor was isolated from a woman under 30 with type 1 diabetes. The sequencing sample was made of naive CD4+ T cells from blood. The rearrangement links TRBV25-1 to TRBJ2-2; TRBD1 agrees at 9 bases. The CDR3 sequence: CASQTGGITGELFF. CDR3 bases: TGTGCCAGCCAGACAGGGGGTATCACCGGGGAGCTGTTTTTT.